One and the same sample provided the 12 T cell receptor beta chains below, sequenced in a study of blood T cell repertoires in COVID-19. The data were produced by immunoSEQ multiplex PCR, yet TCRdb's version contains in-frame clones alone and is incomplete. The sample records approximately 81,000 clones, around 89% being singletons. Sequences were obtained from PBMCs or T cells enriched from blood (not recorded which). The receptor source for this set is a woman aged 45-60 years with acute COVID-19.

The genes are TRBV4-1 and TRBJ1-5, with 10 bases identical to TRBD1. V was clipped by 0 bases and J by 9 bases; unmatched bases: 8. Germline V gene sequence: CDR1 MGHRA, CDR2 YSYEKL. This CDR3 comprises 16 residues. The CDR3 loop reads CASSQDPPGTGAPQHF. The CDR3 nucleotides read TGCGCCAGCAGCCAAGATCCACCCGGGACAGGGGCGCCCCAGCATTTT.

The chain uses TRBV6-5 and TRBJ1-3; TRBD1 matches 7 bases. CDR1 and CDR2 from the germline V gene are MNHEY and SVGAGI. V shed 4 bases and J 4 bases; nucleotides not matched to a gene: 4. The length of the CDR3 is 14 residues. The CDR3: CASSLTGPGNTIYF. CDR3 bases: TGTGCCAGCAGTTTGACAGGGCCCGGAAACACCATATATTTT.

This clone was observed a single time. The chain uses TRBV27 and TRBJ2-7; possibly TRBD1 for D (6 bases). From germline, CDR1 is MNHEY and CDR2 SMNVEV (reference sequence). V shed 2 bases and J shed 2 bases, with 10 bases lying between them. This CDR3 is 14 amino acids long. CDR3 amino acids: CASSLTGIPYEQYF. CDR3 sequence (DNA): TGTGCCAGCAGTTTAACAGGGATACCCTACGAGCAGTACTTC.

CDR3 DNA sequence: TGTGCCAGTAGTCCCTACAGGAACACTGAAGCTTTCTTT. Its translation: CASSPYRNTEAFF. The gene calls are TRBV19 and TRBJ1-1, with D hard to call. CDR1 is LNHDA, CDR2 SQIVND, per germline (reference sequence). CDR3 length: 13 amino acids. V lost 5 bases to trimming and J lost 1 base, with 8 bases between them.

V and J are TRBV5-1 and TRBJ2-1, with D possibly matching TRBD2 (6 bases). The ends were cut back, 7 bases at V and 1 base at J, with 12 bases in the middle. This CDR3 is built from 14 residues. Germline V lookup: CDR1 SGHRS, CDR2 YFSETQ. CDR3 sequence reads: CASLRDSSYNEQFF. The CDR3 coding sequence is TGCGCCAGCCTCCGGGACTCGTCCTACAATGAGCAGTTCTTC.

The chain employs TRBV5-6 and TRBJ1-2; 9 bases match TRBD1. The V segment lost 1 base and the J segment 7 bases; nucleotides outside the gene matches: 8. The CDR3 length is 15 residues. Germline loops: CDR1 SGHDT, CDR2 YYEEEE. CDR3 region: CASSLPGQGLGGYTF. The CDR3 bases are TGTGCCAGCAGCTTGCCGGGACAGGGATTGGGTGGCTACACCTTC.

The chain couples TRBV3-1 (or the pseudogene TRBV3-2) to TRBJ2-1; 14 nucleotides match TRBD2. The CDR3 contains 15 residues. Germline V gene lookup returns CDR1 LGHDT and CDR2 YNNKEL (reference sequence). The junction had 1 base not matched to a gene; V was cut back by 2 bases and J by 7 bases. CDR3 DNA: TGTGCCAGCAGCCAACGGACTAGCGGGAGGAATGAGCAGTTCTTC. It codes for CASSQRTSGRNEQFF.

This clone appeared once. The chain employs TRBV11-1 and TRBJ1-2; D not certain. The CDR3 covers 13 residues. V was trimmed by 0 bases and J by 8 bases, leaving 10 bases between them. Germline CDR1 is SGHAT and CDR2 is FQDESV (reference sequence). The CDR3 DNA reads as TGTGCCAGCAGCTTAGCGTGGGGAGGCGGCTACACCTTC. Protein: CASSLAWGGGYTF.

CDR3 protein: CASSPRTQETQYF. CDR3 DNA sequence: TGTGCCAGCTCACCTAGAACCCAAGAGACCCAGTACTTC. The V and J genes are TRBV18 and TRBJ2-5; unclear D gene. The CDR3 is 13 amino acids. The germline V gene encodes CDR1 KGHSH and CDR2 LQKENI. The V end lost 3 bases, the J end lost 1 base, and 6 bases lay between the germline ends.

V is TRBV5-4 and J is TRBJ2-1; tentatively, D is TRBD2 (6 bases). Germline V lookup: CDR1 SGHNT, CDR2 YYREEE (reference sequence). CDR3 length: 13 amino acids. Trimming removed 4 bases from V and 5 bases from J, with 10 bases in between. The CDR3 bases are TGTGCCAGCAGCCCGCCGGGGGACAATGAGCAGTTCTTC. As protein: CASSPPGDNEQFF.

This chain uses TRBV6-5 with TRBJ1-2; 8 nucleotides agree with TRBD1. This CDR3 has 15 amino acids. Germline V gene data show CDR1 as MNHEY and CDR2 as SVGAGI. The V and J ends lost 4 bases and 2 bases, in that order; junction bases with no gene match: 6. The CDR3 protein is CASSSHWTGNYGYTF. The DNA for the CDR3 is TGTGCCAGCAGTTCCCATTGGACAGGGAACTATGGCTACACCTTC.

CDR3 loop: CASSPGQDASYEQYF. The CDR3 DNA sequence: TGTGCCAGCAGCCCTGGACAGGACGCCTCCTACGAGCAGTACTTC. V gene TRBV11-2 combines with J gene TRBJ2-7; 7 positions match TRBD1. Trimming at V came to 5 bases and at J to 0 bases, leaving 7 bases not matched to a gene. The CDR3 contains 15 residues. The germline V gene encodes CDR1 SGHAT and CDR2 FQNNGV. The full variable domain, rest sourced from reference TRBV11-2 and TRBJ2-7, is EAGVAQSPRYKIIEKRQSVAFWCNPISGHATLYWYQQILGQGPKLLIQFQNNGVVDDSQLPKDRFSAERLKGVDSTLKIQPAKLEDSAVYLCASSPGQDASYEQYFGPGTRLTVT.